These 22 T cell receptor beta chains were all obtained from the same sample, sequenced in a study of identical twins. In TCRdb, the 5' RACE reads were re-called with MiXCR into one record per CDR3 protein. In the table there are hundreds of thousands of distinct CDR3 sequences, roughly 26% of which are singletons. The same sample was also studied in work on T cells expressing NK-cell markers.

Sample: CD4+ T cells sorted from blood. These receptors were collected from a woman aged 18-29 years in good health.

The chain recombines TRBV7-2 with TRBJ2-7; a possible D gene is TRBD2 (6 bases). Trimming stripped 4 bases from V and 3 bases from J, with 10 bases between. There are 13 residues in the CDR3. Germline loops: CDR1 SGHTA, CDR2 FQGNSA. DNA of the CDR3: TGTGCCAGCAGCTCCCATAGCGGCTACGAGCAGTACTTC. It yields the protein CASSSHSGYEQYF.

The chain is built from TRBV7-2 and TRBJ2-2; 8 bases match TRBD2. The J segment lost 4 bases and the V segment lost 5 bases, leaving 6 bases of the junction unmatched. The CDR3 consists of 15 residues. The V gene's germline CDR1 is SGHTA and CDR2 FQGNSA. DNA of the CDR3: TGTGCCAGCAGCAATAGCGGGGCGTTCACCGGGGAGCTGTTTTTT. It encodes CASSNSGAFTGELFF.

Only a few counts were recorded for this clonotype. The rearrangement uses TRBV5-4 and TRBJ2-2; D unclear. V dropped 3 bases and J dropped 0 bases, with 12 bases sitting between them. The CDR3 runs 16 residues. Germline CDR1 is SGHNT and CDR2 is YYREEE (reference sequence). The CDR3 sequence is CASSSTGPANTGELFF. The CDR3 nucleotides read TGTGCCAGCAGCTCTACCGGGCCAGCGAACACCGGGGAGCTGTTTTTT.

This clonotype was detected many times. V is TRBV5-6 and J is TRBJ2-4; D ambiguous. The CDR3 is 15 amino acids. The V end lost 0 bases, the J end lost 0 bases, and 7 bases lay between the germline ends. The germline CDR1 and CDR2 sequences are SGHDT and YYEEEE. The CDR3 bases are TGTGCCAGCAGCTTGGGGCTCCTAGCCAAAAACATTCAGTACTTC. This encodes CASSLGLLAKNIQYF.

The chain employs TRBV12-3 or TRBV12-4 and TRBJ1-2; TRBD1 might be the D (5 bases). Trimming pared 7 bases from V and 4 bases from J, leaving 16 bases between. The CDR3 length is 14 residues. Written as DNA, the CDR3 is TGTGCCAGCAATCCCGACAGTACAGGCTATGGCTACACCTTC. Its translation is CASNPDSTGYGYTF.

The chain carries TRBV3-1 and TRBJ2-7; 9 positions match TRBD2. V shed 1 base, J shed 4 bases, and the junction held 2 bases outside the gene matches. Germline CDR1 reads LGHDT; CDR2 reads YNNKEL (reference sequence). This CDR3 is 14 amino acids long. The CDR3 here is CASSQAGLAYEQYF. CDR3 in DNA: TGTGCCAGCAGCCAAGCGGGACTAGCTTACGAGCAGTACTTC.

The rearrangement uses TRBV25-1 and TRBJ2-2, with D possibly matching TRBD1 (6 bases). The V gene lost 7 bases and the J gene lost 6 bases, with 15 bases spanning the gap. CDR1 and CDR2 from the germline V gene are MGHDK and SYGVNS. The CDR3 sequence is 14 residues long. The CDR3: CASMRGSVAGELFF. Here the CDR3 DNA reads TGTGCCAGCATGAGGGGGAGTGTGGCCGGGGAGCTGTTTTTT.

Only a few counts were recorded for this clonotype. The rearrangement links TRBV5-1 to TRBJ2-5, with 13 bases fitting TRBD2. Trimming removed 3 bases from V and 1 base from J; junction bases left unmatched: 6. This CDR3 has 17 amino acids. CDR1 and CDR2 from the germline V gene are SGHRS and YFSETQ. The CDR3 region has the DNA TGCGCCAGCAGCTCAGGACTAGCGGGGGCCATCCAAGAGACCCAGTACTTC. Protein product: CASSSGLAGAIQETQYF.

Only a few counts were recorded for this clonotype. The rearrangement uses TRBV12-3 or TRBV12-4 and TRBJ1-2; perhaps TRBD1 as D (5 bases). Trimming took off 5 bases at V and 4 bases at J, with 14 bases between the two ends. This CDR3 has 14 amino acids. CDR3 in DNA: TGTGCCAGCAGTCTCCGACAGCTTCCCTATGGCTACACCTTC. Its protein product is CASSLRQLPYGYTF.

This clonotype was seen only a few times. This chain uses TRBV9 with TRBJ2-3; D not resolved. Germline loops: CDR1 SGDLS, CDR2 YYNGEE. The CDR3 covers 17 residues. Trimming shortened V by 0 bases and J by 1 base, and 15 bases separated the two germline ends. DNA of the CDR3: TGTGCCAGCAGCGTAGCTACTGGGGTACTCGGCACAGATACGCAGTATTTT. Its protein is CASSVATGVLGTDTQYF.

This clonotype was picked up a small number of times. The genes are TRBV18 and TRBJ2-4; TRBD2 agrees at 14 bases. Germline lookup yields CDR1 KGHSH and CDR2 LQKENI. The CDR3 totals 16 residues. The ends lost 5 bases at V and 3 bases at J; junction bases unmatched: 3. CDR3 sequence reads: CASSGLAGGGKNIQYF. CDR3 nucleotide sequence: TGTGCCAGCTCAGGACTAGCGGGAGGAGGCAAAAACATTCAGTACTTC.

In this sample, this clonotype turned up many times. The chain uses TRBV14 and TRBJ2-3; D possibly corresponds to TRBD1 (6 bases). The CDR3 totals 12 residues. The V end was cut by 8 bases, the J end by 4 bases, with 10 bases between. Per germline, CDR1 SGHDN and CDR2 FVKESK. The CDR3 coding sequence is TGTGCCAGCGGCAGGGGAGCAGATACGCAGTATTTT. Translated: CASGRGADTQYF.

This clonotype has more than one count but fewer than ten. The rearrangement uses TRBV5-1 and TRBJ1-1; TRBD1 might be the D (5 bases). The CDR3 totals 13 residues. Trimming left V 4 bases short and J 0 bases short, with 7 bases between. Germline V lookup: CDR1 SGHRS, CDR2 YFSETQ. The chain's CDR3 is CASSRGVNTEAFF. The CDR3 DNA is TGCGCCAGCAGCCGGGGGGTGAACACTGAAGCTTTCTTT.

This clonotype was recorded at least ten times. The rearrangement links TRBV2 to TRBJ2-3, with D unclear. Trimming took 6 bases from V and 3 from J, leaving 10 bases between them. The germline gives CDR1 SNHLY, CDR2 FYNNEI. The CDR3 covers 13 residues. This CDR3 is CASSPDLTDTQYF. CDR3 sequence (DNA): TGTGCCAGCAGCCCGGACCTTACAGATACGCAGTATTTT.

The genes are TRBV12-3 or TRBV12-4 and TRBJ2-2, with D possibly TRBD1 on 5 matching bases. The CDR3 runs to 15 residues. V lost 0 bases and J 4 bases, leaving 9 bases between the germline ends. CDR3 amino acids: CASSLARTLTGELFF. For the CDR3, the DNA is TGTGCCAGCAGTTTAGCGCGGACACTCACCGGGGAGCTGTTTTTT.

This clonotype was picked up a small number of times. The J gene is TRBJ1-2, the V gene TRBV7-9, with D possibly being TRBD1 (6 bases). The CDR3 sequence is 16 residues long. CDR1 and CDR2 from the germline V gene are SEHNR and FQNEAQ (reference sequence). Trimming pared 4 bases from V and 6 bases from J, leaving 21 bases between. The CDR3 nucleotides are TGTGCCAGCAGCTCCCGGACAGCCGGTGGGGGCGATGGCTACACCTTC. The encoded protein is CASSSRTAGGGDGYTF. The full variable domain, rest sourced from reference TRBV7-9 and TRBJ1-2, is DTGVSQNPRHKITKRGQNVTFRCDPISEHNRLYWYRQTLGQGPEFLTYFQNEAQLEKSRLLSDRFSAERPKGSFSTLEIQRTEQGDSAMYLCASSSRTAGGGDGYTFGSGTRLTVV.

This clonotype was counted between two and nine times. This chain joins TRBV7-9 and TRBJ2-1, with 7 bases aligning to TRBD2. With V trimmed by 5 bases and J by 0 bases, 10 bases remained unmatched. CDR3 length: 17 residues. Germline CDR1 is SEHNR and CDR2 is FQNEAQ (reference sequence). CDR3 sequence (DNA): TGTGCCAGCAGCATAAGACTAGCATTGAGCTCCTACAATGAGCAGTTCTTC. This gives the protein CASSIRLALSSYNEQFF.

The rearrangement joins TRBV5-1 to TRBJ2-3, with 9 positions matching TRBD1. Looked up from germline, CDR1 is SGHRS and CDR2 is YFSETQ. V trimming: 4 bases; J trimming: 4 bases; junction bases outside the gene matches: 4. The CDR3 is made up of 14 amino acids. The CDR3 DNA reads TGCGCCAGCAGCATGGGACAGGGCCCAGATACGCAGTATTTT. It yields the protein CASSMGQGPDTQYF.

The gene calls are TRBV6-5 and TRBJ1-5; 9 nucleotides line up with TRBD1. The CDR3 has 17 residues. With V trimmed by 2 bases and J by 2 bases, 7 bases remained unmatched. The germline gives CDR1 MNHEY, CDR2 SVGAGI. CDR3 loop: CASSYDRGYLGNQPQHF. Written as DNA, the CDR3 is TGTGCCAGCAGTTACGACAGGGGGTATTTGGGCAATCAGCCCCAGCATTTT.

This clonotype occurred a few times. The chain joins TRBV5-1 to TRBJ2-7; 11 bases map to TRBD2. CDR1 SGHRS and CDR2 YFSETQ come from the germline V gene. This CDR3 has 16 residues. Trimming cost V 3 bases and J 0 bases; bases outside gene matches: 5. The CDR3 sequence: CASSSPSGRFSYEQYF. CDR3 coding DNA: TGCGCCAGCAGCTCGCCTAGCGGGAGGTTCTCCTACGAGCAGTACTTC.

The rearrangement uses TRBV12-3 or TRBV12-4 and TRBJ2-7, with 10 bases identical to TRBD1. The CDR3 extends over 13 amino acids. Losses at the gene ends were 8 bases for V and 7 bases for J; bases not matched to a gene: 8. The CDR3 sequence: CASLDRGRREQYF. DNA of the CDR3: TGTGCCAGCCTAGACAGGGGGCGCAGGGAGCAGTACTTC.

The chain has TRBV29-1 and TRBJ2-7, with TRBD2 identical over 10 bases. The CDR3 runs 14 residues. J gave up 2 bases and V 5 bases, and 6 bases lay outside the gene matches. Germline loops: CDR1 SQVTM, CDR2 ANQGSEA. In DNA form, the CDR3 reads TGCAGCGTTTCCGGGACTAGCGTCCCCTACGAGCAGTACTTC. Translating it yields CSVSGTSVPYEQYF.